The 28 T cell receptor beta chains in this list originate from one sample, sequenced in a study of glioma-infiltrating T cells. The iRepertoire nested amplicon-rescue multiplex PCR amplified TCR alpha and beta CDR3s from RNA. TCRdb itself ran the multiplex PCR reads through MiXCR, one entry per CDR3 protein. The sample records over 3,500 distinct CDR3 sequences, less than 25% being singletons. The sample comprised glioma tissue, nonneoplastic brain tissue, or PBMCs (not recorded which). The source is a human donor with low-grade glioma or glioblastoma, undergoing nonglioma brain surgery, or in good health (not recorded which).

V usage is TRBV6-1 and J usage is TRBJ2-7; D is unresolved. V gave up 3 bases and J gave up 5 bases, with 11 bases separating them. CDR1 and CDR2 from the germline V gene are MNHNS and SASEGT. This CDR3 is built from 13 residues. This CDR3 reads CASSDGVAHEQYV. Here the CDR3 DNA reads TGTGCCAGCAGTGATGGGGTGGCCCACGAGCAGTACGTC.

The sample holds many counts of this clonotype. The genes are TRBV11-2 and TRBJ2-3, with D possibly being TRBD1 or TRBD2 (5 bases each). Germline loops: CDR1 SGHAT, CDR2 FQNNGV. Trimming stripped 5 bases from V and 6 bases from J, with 9 bases between. The CDR3 sequence is 12 residues long. CDR3: CASSVGDDTQYF. The CDR3 DNA sequence: TGTGCCAGCAGCGTCGGGGACGATACGCAGTATTTT.

This clonotype was picked up many times. CDR3 protein: CASSDPGTGITDTQYF. As DNA, the CDR3 is TGTGCCAGCAGTGACCCCGGGACAGGGATCACAGATACGCAGTATTTT. V is TRBV2 and J is TRBJ2-3; 9 bases are shared with TRBD1. Germline assignment: CDR1 SNHLY and CDR2 FYNNEI. The V segment lost 3 bases and the J segment 2 bases; nucleotides outside the gene matches: 6. This CDR3 has 16 residues.

By sample fraction, this clonotype is large. The chain employs TRBV6-1 and TRBJ2-3, with D perhaps assigned TRBD1 or TRBD2 (6 bases each). The germline gives CDR1 MNHNS, CDR2 SASEGT. V gave up 6 bases and J gave up 1 base, with 11 bases separating them. The CDR3 totals 14 residues. The CDR3 loop is CASRGGNRTDTQYF. CDR3 DNA: TGTGCCAGCAGAGGGGGGAATCGCACAGATACGCAGTATTTT.

Worth noting for this clonotype: At one end, the junction sequence differs from germline, possibly due to a read error. The V gene is TRBV2, the J gene TRBJ1-3; perhaps TRBD1 as D (5 bases). The CDR3 consists of 15 residues. Germline V gives CDR1 SNHLY, CDR2 FYNNEI. This CDR3 reads CASSEDGAAVNTLYF. CDR3 bases: TGTGCCAGCAGTGAAGATGGGGCGGCTGTAAACACCCTATATTTT.

This clonotype was seen many times. This chain joins TRBV2 and TRBJ1-6, with 8 bases identical to TRBD1. Germline CDR1 is SNHLY and CDR2 is FYNNEI. The CDR3 has 16 residues. V was pared by 5 bases and J by 5 bases, with 8 bases of the junction left unmatched. The CDR3 DNA reads as TGTGCCAGCAGTCAGGACAGGGTAAAGAATAATTCACCCCTCCACTTT. Translation gives CASSQDRVKNNSPLHF.

Relative to its sample, this clonotype is medium-sized (0.01 to 0.1%). The J gene is TRBJ2-3, the V gene TRBV27; 9 bases map to TRBD2. The CDR3 length is 16 residues. V shed 5 bases, J shed 5 bases, and the junction held 11 bases outside the gene matches. Germline CDR1 is MNHEY and CDR2 is SMNVEV (reference sequence). The CDR3 sequence is CASSPRGGRHGDTQYF. The CDR3 bases are TGTGCCAGCAGTCCGCGGGGGGGCCGTCATGGAGATACGCAGTATTTT.

This clonotype is classed as medium-sized. J is TRBJ1-4 and V is TRBV7-6; D call uncertain. The V end lost 1 base, the J end lost 8 bases, and 8 bases lay between the germline ends. The CDR3 contains 13 residues. Germline V gene sequence: CDR1 SGHVS, CDR2 FNYEAQ. The CDR3 coding sequence is TGTGCCAGCAGCTTAGATCGGCTGGAAAAACTGTTTTTT. Translation: CASSLDRLEKLFF.

This clonotype was counted at least ten times. The J gene is TRBJ2-1, the V gene TRBV5-6; D not resolved. V was clipped by 0 bases and J by 2 bases, with 3 bases between them. CDR3 length: 13 amino acids. Looked up from germline, CDR1 is SGHDT and CDR2 is YYEEEE. CDR3 residues: CASSLGPYNEQFF. CDR3 nucleotides: TGTGCCAGCAGCTTGGGCCCCTACAATGAGCAGTTCTTC. Full variable domain (remainder filled in from reference TRBV5-6 and TRBJ2-1): DAGVTQSPTHLIKTRGQQVTLRCSPKSGHDTVSWYQQALGQGPQFIFQYYEEEERQRGNFPDRFSGHQFPNYSSELNVNALLLGDSALYLCASSLGPYNEQFFGPGTRLTVL.

Sample share makes this clonotype medium-sized. The chain has TRBV20-1 and TRBJ2-7, with D perhaps matching TRBD1 (6 bases). V gave up 1 base and J gave up 0 bases, with 10 bases separating them. The CDR3 runs 14 residues. The germline CDR1 and CDR2 sequences are DFQATT and SNEGSKA (reference sequence). In DNA form, the CDR3 reads TGCAGTGCTAGAGTCCAGGGGAGCTCCTACGAGCAGTACTTC. Its translation: CSARVQGSSYEQYF.

Comments on this clonotype: A read error may explain this, as a much larger clone is one base away. The chain uses TRBV6-4 and TRBJ2-1, with TRBD1 as a possible D gene (5 bases). Germline assignment: CDR1 MRHNA and CDR2 SNTAGT. CDR3 length equals 13 residues. The CDR3 is CASSESGNNGQFF. The CDR3 bases are TGTGCCAGCAGTGAGTCAGGGAACAATGGGCAGTTCTTC.

The genes are TRBV6-2 or TRBV6-3 and TRBJ1-1; TRBD1 aligns across 8 bases. The CDR3 loop spans 15 amino acids. V lost 6 bases, J lost 2 bases, and 8 bases stayed unmatched. Germline CDR1 is MNHEY and CDR2 is SVGEGT. CDR3 region: CASRKPGQANTEAFF. Written as DNA, the CDR3 is TGTGCCAGCAGGAAACCGGGACAGGCTAACACTGAAGCTTTCTTT.

Within the sample, this clonotype is medium-sized. This sequence joins TRBV18 and TRBJ1-5; no clear D. V was pared by 2 bases and J by 3 bases, with 5 bases between. This CDR3 is 13 amino acids long. Germline V gene lookup returns CDR1 KGHSH and CDR2 LQKENI. CDR3 coding DNA: TGTGCCAGCTCACCAGCCAACAATCAGCCCCAGCATTTT. The encoded protein is CASSPANNQPQHF. Using reference TRBV18 and TRBJ1-5 for the parts outside the CDR3, the full variable domain is NAGVMQNPRHLVRRRGQEARLRCSPMKGHSHVYWYRQLPEEGLKFMVYLQKENIIDESGMPKERFSAEFPKEGPSILRIQQVVRGDSAAYFCASSPANNQPQHFGDGTRLSIL.

This clonotype has ten or more counts. At one end, the junction sequence differs from germline, possibly due to a read error. The CDR3: CAGSLDFSGDTQYF. The CDR3 nucleotides read TGTGCCGGCAGCTTAGATTTTAGCGGTGATACGCAGTATTTT. This sequence joins TRBV7-9 and TRBJ2-3, with D perhaps matching TRBD2 (6 bases). The CDR3 runs 14 residues. Germline CDR1 and CDR2: SEHNR and FQNEAQ (reference sequence).

Turning to this clonotype: A much more abundant neighbour one base away suggests this may be a read error. The rearrangement uses TRBV5-4 and TRBJ2-5; D is unclear. Germline V gene lookup returns CDR1 SGHNT and CDR2 YYREEE (reference sequence). This CDR3 is 14 amino acids long. The ends were cut back, 7 bases at V and 5 bases at J, with 18 bases in the middle. CDR3 nucleotides: TGTGCCAGCGGCATAGGCCCCGGGCCGGAGACCCAGTACTTC. Translated: CASGIGPGPETQYF.

This clonotype was recorded at least ten times. The rearrangement joins TRBV9 to TRBJ1-3, with D tentatively TRBD1 (5 bases). The CDR3 is 15 residues long. The germline V gene has CDR1 SGDLS and CDR2 YYNGEE. Trimming took 3 bases from V and 2 from J, leaving 12 bases between them. The CDR3 DNA reads TGTGCCAGCAGCGCCGGGACCGCGACTGGAAACACCATATATTTT. This translates into CASSAGTATGNTIYF.

This clonotype is medium-sized (0.01 to 0.1%) by share. The chain recombines TRBV7-7 with TRBJ1-5; unclear D gene. This CDR3 has 13 amino acids. V dropped 5 bases and J dropped 4 bases, with 9 bases sitting between them. In germline, CDR1 is SSHAT, CDR2 FNYEAQ (reference sequence). The CDR3 coding sequence is TGTGCCAGCAGCCCTGACGTAAATCAGCCCCAGCATTTT. It yields the protein CASSPDVNQPQHF.

A note on this clonotype: One end of the junction varies from germline; a read error may be responsible. V is TRBV20-1 and J is TRBJ1-4, with D unclear. Per germline, CDR1 DFQATT and CDR2 SNEGSKA (reference sequence). The CDR3 covers 16 residues. The chain's CDR3 is CSAIDGWEPGNEKLFF. The CDR3 DNA follows: TGCAGTGCTATAGATGGTTGGGAGCCCGGTAATGAAAAACTGTTTTTC.

Concerning this clonotype itself: The junction shows a germline mismatch at one end, possibly a read error. This chain uses TRBV7-2 with TRBJ2-3; D remains ambiguous. The V gene's germline CDR1 is SGHTA and CDR2 FQGNSA. This CDR3 is 15 amino acids long. This CDR3 is CAISLWWFTTDTQYF. The CDR3 region has the DNA TGTGCCATCAGCTTATGGTGGTTCACCACAGATACGCAGTATTTT.

The V call is TRBV6-6, the J call TRBJ2-7, with 9 bases identical to TRBD1. The V segment lost 7 bases and the J segment 7 bases; nucleotides outside the gene matches: 11. This CDR3 spans 14 amino acids. CDR1 and CDR2 (germline): MNHNY, SVGAGI (reference sequence). CDR3 protein: CASTSGTGCREQYV. Here the CDR3 DNA reads TGTGCCAGCACCTCCGGGACAGGGTGCAGGGAGCAGTACGTC.

By proportion, this clonotype is medium-sized. The V and J genes are TRBV5-4 and TRBJ1-2, with a weak D call TRBD1 (6 bases). The CDR3 loop spans 13 amino acids. Looked up from germline, CDR1 is SGHNT and CDR2 is YYREEE (reference sequence). V was cut by 3 bases and J by 0 bases, with 6 bases left in between. This chain's CDR3 is CASSWTANYGYTF. The CDR3 DNA is TGTGCCAGCAGCTGGACAGCTAACTATGGCTACACCTTC.

By frequency in the sample, this clonotype is medium-sized. The CDR3 sequence is CASSQDAGGSQPQHF. The CDR3 nucleotides read TGCGCCAGCAGCCAAGATGCGGGGGGAAGCCAGCCCCAGCATTTT. The chain uses TRBV4-1 and TRBJ1-5, with D tentatively TRBD1 (5 bases). This CDR3 has 15 residues. Germline V gene data show CDR1 as MGHRA and CDR2 as YSYEKL. Trimming shortened V by 0 bases and J by 7 bases, and 13 bases separated the two germline ends.

The chain is built from TRBV29-1 and TRBJ1-4, with 9 nucleotides matching TRBD1. The CDR3 loop spans 13 amino acids. V was pared by 4 bases and J by 8 bases, with 5 bases of the junction left unmatched. The germline gives CDR1 SQVTM, CDR2 ANQGSEA. The CDR3 nucleotides read TGCAGCGTTGTGGGACAGGGTAAAGAAAAACTGTTTTTT. Protein sequence: CSVVGQGKEKLFF.

This clonotype was observed at least ten times. The chain links TRBV12-3 or TRBV12-4 to TRBJ1-1; 7 bases fit TRBD1. This CDR3 is 16 amino acids long. V shed 4 bases and J 0 bases; nucleotides not matched to a gene: 8. This chain's CDR3 is CASSSPSGQMNTEAFF. Written as DNA, the CDR3 is TGTGCCAGCAGTTCACCTTCGGGACAGATGAACACTGAAGCTTTCTTT.

The chain recombines TRBV6-1 with TRBJ2-1; D is undetermined. The CDR3 is 12 residues long. V dropped 9 bases and J dropped 5 bases, with 11 bases sitting between them. Looked up from germline, CDR1 is MNHNS and CDR2 is SASEGT. CDR3 nucleotide sequence: TGTGCCAGAAGTTTAAGTAACAATGAGCAGTTCTTC. It encodes CARSLSNNEQFF.

This clonotype is labeled medium-sized (0.01 to 0.1%). The rearrangement uses TRBV19 and TRBJ1-1, with D tentatively TRBD1 (6 bases). Trimming stripped 2 bases from V and 3 bases from J, with 7 bases between. Germline V lookup: CDR1 LNHDA, CDR2 SQIVND (reference sequence). The CDR3 extends over 13 amino acids. CDR3 protein: CASSINRDTEAFF. CDR3 DNA sequence: TGTGCCAGTAGTATAAACAGGGACACTGAAGCTTTCTTT. The full variable domain, completed using reference TRBV19 and TRBJ1-1, is DGGITQSPKYLFRKEGQNVTLSCEQNLNHDAMYWYRQDPGQGLRLIYYSQIVNDFQKGDIAEGYSVSREKKESFPLTVTSAQKNPTAFYLCASSINRDTEAFFGQGTRLTVV.

Relative to its sample, this clonotype is medium-sized. CDR3 region: CSAIPGGGQETQYF. The CDR3 nucleotides are TGCAGTGCTATCCCGGGGGGGGGGCAAGAGACCCAGTACTTC. The V call is TRBV20-1, the J call TRBJ2-5, with TRBD2 identical over 8 bases. The CDR3 extends over 14 amino acids. Germline CDR1 DFQATT, CDR2 SNEGSKA (reference sequence). V lost 4 bases to trimming and J lost 2 bases; unmatched junction nucleotides: 6.

Relative to its sample, this clonotype is medium-sized. The chain couples TRBV4-1 to TRBJ2-7; maybe TRBD1 (5 bases). Germline CDR1 is MGHRA and CDR2 is YSYEKL. Trimming removed 0 bases at V and 3 bases at J, with 12 bases between. CDR3 length: 15 amino acids. CDR3: CASSQEDTRDYEQYF. CDR3 DNA: TGCGCCAGCAGCCAAGAAGACACCAGGGACTACGAGCAGTACTTC.